This TCR beta chain was recovered during a study of T-cell reconstitution after alpha-beta-depleted transplantation in children. This clonotype appeared a few times. Its matching antigen is unknown. It was with unique molecular identifiers that the TCRbeta library was prepared. TCRdb re-called the PCR reads through MiXCR, storing one row per CDR3 protein. The sample carries 120,000 to 150,000 distinct CDR3 sequences, roughly 8.8% recorded once. Points from the study as a whole: One year post-transplant, T-cell counts and diversity were largely derived from T cells produced anew. Where some patients showed high TCRbeta diversity at day 60, it came from recipient T cells and thymic progenitors that had survived. About two months after transplant, alpha-beta T cells reportedly came from several hundred expanded graft clones.

The CDR3 totals 10 residues. Germline V lookup: CDR1 DFQATT, CDR2 SNEGSKA (reference sequence). Trimming took off 6 bases at V and 7 bases at J, with 8 bases between the two ends. This TCR derives from a female patient aged 2 to 10 who had a stem cell transplant for congenital amegakaryocytic thrombocytopenia, so the T cells may come from the graft donor. The source was PBMCs, mostly from graft donor cells, collected 180 days after TCRalphabeta/CD19-depleted stem cell transplant. V and J are TRBV20-1 and TRBJ2-3; D is possibly TRBD2 (5 bases). CDR3 nucleotide sequence: TGCAGTGCAGGAGGCAATACGCAGTATTTT. Its translation: CSAGGNTQYF.